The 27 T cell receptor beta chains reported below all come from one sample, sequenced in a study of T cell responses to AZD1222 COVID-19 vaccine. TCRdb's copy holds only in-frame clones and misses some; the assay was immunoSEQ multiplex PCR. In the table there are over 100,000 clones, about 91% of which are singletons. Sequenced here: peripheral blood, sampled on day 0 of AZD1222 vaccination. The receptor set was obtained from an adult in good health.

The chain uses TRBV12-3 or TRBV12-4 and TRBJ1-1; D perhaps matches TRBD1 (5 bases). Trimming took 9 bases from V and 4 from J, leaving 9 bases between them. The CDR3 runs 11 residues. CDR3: CASGGGTEAFF. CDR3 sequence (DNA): TGTGCCAGTGGGGGAGGCACTGAAGCTTTCTTT.

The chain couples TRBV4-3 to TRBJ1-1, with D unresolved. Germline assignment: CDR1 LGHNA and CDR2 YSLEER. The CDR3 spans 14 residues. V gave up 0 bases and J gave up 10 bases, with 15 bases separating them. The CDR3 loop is CASSQDYPGRGAFF. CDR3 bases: TGCGCCAGCAGCCAAGATTACCCCGGTCGCGGAGCTTTCTTT.

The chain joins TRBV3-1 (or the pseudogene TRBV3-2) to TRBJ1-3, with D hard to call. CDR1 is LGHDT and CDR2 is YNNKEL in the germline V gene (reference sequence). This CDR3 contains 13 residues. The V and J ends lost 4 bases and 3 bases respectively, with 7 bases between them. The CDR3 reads CASSPTYGNTIYF. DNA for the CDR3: TGTGCCAGCAGCCCAACATATGGAAACACCATATATTTT.

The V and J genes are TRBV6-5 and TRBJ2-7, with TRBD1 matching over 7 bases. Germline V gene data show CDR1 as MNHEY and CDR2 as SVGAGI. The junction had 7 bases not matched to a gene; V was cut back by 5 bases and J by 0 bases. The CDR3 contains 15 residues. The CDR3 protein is CASSPDRADSYEQYF. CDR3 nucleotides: TGTGCCAGCAGTCCCGACAGGGCAGACTCCTACGAGCAGTACTTC.

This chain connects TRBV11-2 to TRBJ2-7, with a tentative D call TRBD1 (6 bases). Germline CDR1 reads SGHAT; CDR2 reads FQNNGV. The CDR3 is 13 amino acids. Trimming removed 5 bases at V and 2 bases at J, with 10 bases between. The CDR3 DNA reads TGTGCCAGCAGCGACAGGATAACCTACGAGCAGTACTTC. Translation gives CASSDRITYEQYF.

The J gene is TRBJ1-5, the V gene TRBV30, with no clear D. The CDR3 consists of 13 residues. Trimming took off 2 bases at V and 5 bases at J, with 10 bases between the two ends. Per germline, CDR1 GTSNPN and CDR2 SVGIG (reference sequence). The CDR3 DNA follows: TGTGCCTGGAGTCGACTGAGTGATCAGCCCCAGCATTTT. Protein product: CAWSRLSDQPQHF.

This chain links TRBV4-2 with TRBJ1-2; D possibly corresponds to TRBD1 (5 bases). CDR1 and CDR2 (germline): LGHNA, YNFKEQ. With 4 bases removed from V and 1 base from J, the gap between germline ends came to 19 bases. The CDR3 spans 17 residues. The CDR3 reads CASSPPNRQRDNYGYTF. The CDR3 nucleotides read TGTGCCAGCAGCCCACCCAACCGACAGAGAGATAACTATGGCTACACCTTC.

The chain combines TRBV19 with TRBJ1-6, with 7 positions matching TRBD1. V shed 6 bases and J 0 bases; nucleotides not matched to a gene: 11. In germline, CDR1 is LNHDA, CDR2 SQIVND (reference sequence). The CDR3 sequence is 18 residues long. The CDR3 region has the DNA TGTGCCAGTAGCCCCGGGACAGCAAAAACCTCCTATAATTCACCCCTCCACTTT. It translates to CASSPGTAKTSYNSPLHF.

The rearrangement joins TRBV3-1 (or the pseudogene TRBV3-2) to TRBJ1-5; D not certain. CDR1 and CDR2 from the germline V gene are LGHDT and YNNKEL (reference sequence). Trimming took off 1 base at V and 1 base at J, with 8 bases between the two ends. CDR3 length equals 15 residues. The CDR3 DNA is TGTGCCAGCAGCCAAGGGCCGGGGAGCAATCAGCCCCAGCATTTT. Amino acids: CASSQGPGSNQPQHF.

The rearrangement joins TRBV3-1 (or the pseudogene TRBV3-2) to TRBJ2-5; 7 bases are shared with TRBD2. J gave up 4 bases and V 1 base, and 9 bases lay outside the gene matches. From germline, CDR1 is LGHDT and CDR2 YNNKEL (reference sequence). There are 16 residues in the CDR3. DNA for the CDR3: TGTGCCAGCAGCCAAGGAGAGACTAGCATCCGAGAGACCCAGTACTTC. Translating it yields CASSQGETSIRETQYF.

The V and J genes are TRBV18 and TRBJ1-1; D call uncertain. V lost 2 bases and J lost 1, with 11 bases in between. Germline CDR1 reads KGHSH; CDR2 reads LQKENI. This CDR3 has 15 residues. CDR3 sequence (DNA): TGTGCCAGCTCACCAACCAGGATTCAGAACACTGAAGCTTTCTTT. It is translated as CASSPTRIQNTEAFF.

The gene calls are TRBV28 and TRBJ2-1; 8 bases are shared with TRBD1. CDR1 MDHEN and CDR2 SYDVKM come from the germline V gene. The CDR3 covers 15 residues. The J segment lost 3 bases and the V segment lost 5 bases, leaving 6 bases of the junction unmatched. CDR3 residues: CASSGPGQDYNEQFF. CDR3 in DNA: TGTGCCAGCAGTGGCCCGGGACAGGACTACAATGAGCAGTTCTTC.

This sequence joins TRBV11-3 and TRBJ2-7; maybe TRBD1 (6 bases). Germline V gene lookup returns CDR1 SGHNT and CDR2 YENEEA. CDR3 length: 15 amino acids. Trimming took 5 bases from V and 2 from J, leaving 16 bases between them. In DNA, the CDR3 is TGTGCCAGCAGCCCGAGAAGGGGGATCGCCTACGAGCAGTACGTC. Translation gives CASSPRRGIAYEQYV.

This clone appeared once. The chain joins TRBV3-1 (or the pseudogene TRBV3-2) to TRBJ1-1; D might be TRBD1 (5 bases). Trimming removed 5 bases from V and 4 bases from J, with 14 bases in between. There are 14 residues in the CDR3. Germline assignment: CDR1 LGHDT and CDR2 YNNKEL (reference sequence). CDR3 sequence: CASSFEAGGTEAFF. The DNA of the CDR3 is TGTGCCAGCAGCTTCGAGGCCGGGGGCACTGAAGCTTTCTTT.

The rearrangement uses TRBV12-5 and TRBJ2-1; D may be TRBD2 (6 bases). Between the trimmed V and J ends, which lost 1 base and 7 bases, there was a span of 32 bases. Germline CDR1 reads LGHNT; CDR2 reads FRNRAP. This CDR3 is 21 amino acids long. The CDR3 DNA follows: TGTGCTAGTGGTTTGGGACTTGTCGGGACTGAGGTCCTAGCGACAGCTAATGAGCAGTTCTTC. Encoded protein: CASGLGLVGTEVLATANEQFF.

CDR3 DNA sequence: TGTGCCAGCAGCCACGGAGGGGCAGATACGCAGTATTTT. Protein sequence: CASSHGGADTQYF. The chain joins TRBV3-1 (or the pseudogene TRBV3-2) to TRBJ2-3; possible D gene TRBD2, 6 bases. Deletions cut 3 bases from V and 4 bases from J, with 8 bases between. Germline lookup yields CDR1 LGHDT and CDR2 YNNKEL (reference sequence). The CDR3 contains 13 residues.

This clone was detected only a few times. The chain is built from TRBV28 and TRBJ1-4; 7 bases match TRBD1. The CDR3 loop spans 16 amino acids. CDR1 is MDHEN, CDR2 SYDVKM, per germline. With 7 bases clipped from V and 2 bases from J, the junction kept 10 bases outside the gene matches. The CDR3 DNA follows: TGTGCCAGCACCTCAGGGGGGGCGCTGACTAATGAAAAACTGTTTTTT. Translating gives CASTSGGALTNEKLFF.

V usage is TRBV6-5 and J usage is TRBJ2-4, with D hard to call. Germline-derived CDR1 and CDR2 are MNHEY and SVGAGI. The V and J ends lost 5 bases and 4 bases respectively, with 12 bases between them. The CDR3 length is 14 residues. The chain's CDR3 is CASSKGGLKNIQYF. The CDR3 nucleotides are TGTGCCAGCAGTAAGGGCGGTCTAAAAAACATTCAGTACTTC.

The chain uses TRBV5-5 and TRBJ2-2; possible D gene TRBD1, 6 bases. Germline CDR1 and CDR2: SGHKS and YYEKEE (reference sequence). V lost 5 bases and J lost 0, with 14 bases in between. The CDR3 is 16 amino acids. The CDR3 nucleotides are TGTGCCAGCAGTCAATCCGGGACAACGAACACCGGGGAGCTGTTTTTT. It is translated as CASSQSGTTNTGELFF.

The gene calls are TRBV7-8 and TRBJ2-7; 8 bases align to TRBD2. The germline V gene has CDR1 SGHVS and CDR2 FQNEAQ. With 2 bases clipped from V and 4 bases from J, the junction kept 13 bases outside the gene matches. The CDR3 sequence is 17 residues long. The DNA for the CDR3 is TGTGCCAGCAGCTTATTAGTTTTTGGCGGGGGGACGTACGAGCAGTACTTC. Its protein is CASSLLVFGGGTYEQYF.

CDR3 sequence (DNA): TGTGCCTGGAGTCCGGTGGCCGGGGAGCTGTTTTTT. Its translation is CAWSPVAGELFF. V gene TRBV30 combines with J gene TRBJ2-2; D not certain. Per the germline V gene, CDR1 is GTSNPN and CDR2 is SVGIG (reference sequence). The CDR3 totals 12 residues. V lost 2 bases to trimming and J lost 6 bases, with 7 bases between them. Complete variable domain (other parts from reference TRBV30 and TRBJ2-2): SQTIHQWPATLVQPVGSPLSLECTVEGTSNPNLYWYRQAAGRGLQLLFYSVGIGQISSEVPQNLSASRPQDRQFILSSKKLLLSDSGFYLCAWSPVAGELFFGEGSRLTVL.

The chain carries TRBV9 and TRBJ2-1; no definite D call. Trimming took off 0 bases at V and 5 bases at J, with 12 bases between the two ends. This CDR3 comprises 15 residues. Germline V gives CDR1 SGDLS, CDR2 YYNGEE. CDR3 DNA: TGTGCCAGCAGCGTAGACCCTAACACAAACAATGAGCAGTTCTTC. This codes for CASSVDPNTNNEQFF.

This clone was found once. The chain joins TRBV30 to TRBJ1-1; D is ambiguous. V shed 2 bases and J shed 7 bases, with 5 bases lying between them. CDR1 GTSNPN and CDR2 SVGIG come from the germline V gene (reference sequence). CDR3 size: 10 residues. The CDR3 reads CAWSRGEAFF. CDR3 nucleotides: TGTGCCTGGAGTCGGGGTGAAGCTTTCTTT. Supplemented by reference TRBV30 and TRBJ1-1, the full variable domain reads SQTIHQWPATLVQPVGSPLSLECTVEGTSNPNLYWYRQAAGRGLQLLFYSVGIGQISSEVPQNLSASRPQDRQFILSSKKLLLSDSGFYLCAWSRGEAFFGQGTRLTVV.

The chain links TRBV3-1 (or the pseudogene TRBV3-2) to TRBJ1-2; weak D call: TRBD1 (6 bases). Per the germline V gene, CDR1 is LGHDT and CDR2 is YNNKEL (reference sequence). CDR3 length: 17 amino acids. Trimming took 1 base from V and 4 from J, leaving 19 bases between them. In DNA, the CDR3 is TGTGCCAGCAGCCAAGGAACCCAGGGGAGACGAAGCTATGGCTACACCTTC. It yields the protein CASSQGTQGRRSYGYTF.

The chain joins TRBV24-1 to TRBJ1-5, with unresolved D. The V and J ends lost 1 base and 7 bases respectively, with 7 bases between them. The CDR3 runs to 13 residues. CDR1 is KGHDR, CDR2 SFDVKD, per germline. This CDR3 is CATSDFRGQPQHF. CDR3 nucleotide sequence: TGTGCCACCAGTGATTTCCGCGGGCAGCCCCAGCATTTT.

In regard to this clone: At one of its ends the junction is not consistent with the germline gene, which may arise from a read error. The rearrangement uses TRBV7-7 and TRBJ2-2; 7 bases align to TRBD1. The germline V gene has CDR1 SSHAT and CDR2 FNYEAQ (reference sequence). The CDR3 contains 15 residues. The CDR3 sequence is CASSLVTGRTGELFF. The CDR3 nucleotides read TGTGCTAGCAGCTTAGTGACAGGGAGAACCGGGGAGCTGTTTTTT. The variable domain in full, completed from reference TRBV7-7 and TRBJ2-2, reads GAGVSQSPRYKVTKRGQDVTLRCDPISSHATLYWYQQALGQGPEFLTYFNYEAQPDKSGLPSDRFSAERPEGSISTLTIQRTEQRDSAMYRCASSLVTGRTGELFFGEGSRLTVL.

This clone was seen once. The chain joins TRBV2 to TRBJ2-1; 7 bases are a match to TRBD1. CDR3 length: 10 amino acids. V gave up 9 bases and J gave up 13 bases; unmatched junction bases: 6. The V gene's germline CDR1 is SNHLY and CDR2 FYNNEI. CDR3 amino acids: CARIRGLQFF. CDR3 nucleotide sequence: TGTGCCAGGATTAGGGGGCTCCAGTTCTTC.